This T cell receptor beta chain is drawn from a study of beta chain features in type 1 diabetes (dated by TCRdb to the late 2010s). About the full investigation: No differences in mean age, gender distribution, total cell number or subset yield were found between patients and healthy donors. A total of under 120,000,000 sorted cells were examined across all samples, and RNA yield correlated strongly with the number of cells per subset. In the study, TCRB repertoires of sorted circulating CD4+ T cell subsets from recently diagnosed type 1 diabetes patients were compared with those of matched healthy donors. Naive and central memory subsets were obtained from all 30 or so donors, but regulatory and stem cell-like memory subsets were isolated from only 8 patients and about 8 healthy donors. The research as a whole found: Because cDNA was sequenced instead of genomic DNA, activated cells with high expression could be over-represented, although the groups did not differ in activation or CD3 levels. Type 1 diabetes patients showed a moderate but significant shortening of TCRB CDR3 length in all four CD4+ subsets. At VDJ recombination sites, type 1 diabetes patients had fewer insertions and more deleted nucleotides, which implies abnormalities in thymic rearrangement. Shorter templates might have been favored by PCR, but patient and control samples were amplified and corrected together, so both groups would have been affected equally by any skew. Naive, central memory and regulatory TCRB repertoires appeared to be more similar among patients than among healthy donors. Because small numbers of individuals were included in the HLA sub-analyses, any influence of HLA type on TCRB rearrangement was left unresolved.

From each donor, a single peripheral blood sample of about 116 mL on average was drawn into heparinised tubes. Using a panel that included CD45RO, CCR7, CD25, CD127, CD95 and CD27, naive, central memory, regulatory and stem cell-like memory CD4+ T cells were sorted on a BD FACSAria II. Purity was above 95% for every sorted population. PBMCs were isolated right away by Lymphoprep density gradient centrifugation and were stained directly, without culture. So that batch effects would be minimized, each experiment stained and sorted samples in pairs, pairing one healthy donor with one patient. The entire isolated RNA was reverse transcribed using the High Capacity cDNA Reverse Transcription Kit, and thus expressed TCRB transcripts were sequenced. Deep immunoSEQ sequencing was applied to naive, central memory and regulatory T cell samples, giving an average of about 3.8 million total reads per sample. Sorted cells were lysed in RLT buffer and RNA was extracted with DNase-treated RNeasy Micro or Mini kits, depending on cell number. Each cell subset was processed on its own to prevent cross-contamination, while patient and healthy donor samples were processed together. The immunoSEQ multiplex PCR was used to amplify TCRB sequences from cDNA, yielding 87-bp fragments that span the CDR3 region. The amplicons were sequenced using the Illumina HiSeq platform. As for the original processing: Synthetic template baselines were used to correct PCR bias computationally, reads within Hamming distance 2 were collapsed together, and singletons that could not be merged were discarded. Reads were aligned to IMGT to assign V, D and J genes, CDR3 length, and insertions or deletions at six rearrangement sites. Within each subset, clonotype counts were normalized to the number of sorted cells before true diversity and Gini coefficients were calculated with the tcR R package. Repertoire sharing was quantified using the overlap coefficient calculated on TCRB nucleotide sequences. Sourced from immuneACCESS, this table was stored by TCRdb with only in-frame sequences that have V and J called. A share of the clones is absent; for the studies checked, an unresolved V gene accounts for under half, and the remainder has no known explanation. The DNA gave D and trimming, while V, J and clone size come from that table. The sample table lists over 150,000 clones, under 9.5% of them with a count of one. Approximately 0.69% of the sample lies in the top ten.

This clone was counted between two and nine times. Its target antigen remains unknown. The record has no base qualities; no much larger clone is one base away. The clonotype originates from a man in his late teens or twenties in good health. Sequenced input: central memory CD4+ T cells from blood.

In nucleotides, the sequence is TGTGCCAGCAGCTTATGGACACCCACTGCGAATTCACCCCTCCACTTT. It specifies CASSLWTPTANSPLHF. Recombination joined TRBV7-8 with TRBJ1-6; the D region possibly corresponds to TRBD1 (5 bases align). V loses 2 bases, J loses 7 bases, and the germline ends lie 15 bases apart. From cysteine to phenylalanine, the CDR3 is 16 amino acids long. Only the CDR3 part of the read is kept: 48 bases, read in frame from the first base. Based on the germline V gene, the CDR1 and CDR2 sequences are SGHVS and FQNEAQ.